Sequencing of this TCR beta chain was carried out in a study of human T cells and chemical hapten exposure. Study results and caveats: The number of TCRs over 1 in 1000 frequency stayed unchanged after DPC.

In the source study's methods: Samples contained a median of roughly 96,000 TCRs, with a range of 23,224 to 690,600. TCRdb independently ran MiXCR on the RACE reads; one entry per CDR3 protein. The V and J calls and clone size come from TCRdb's table, not from the authors' own analysis. The data contain around 200,000 distinct CDR3 sequences, around 30% of them singletons. Regarding time point: pre-sensitization, week 0. The treatment: therapeutic diphenylcyclopropenone sensitization with weekly scalp DPC. Points on this clonotype: Its antigen is still unknown.

The germline V gene encodes CDR1 WSHSY and CDR2 SAAADI. The CDR3 consists of 13 residues. V lost 6 bases, J lost 6 bases, and 14 bases lay in between. The material was whole blood, obtained in connection with sensitization to the hapten diphenylcyclopropenone (DPC). The clonotype originates from a woman aged 25 to 39 with alopecia areata. Some clones in this sample may be carry-over from other donors' samples. The chain carries TRBV10-2 and TRBJ1-2, with TRBD1 as a possible D gene (5 bases). The CDR3 DNA sequence: TGCGCCAGCAGGGAGGACACGGCGGATGGCTACACCTTC. This codes for CASREDTADGYTF.